These T cell receptor beta chains were read from a single sample in a study of cytomegalovirus exposure and HLA in healthy donors. Only in-frame clones appear in the TCRdb table, and some are missing; sequencing was by immunoSEQ multiplex PCR. The sample includes roughly 200,000 clones, 80% of them seen just once. The sequencing input was PBMCs. The receptors derive from a boy between 10 and 17 years old in good health and CMV-seronegative. The CDR3 runs from the conserved cysteine through the conserved F or W. Each record gives: D gene, V gene, clone size, J gene, CDR3 DNA, CDR3 protein. D genes are given only for firm matches. The size entry is marked missing in some rows and otherwise reads once, few, many or a size class.

>NA|TRBV12-5|NA|TRBJ2-2
TGTGCTAGTGGTTTGGTAGTGGCAAGGAACACCGGGGAGCTGTTTTTT
CASGLVVARNTGELFF
>NA|TRBV7-9|NA|TRBJ2-1
TGTGCCAGCAGCTTATTTAGCGCTCACTACAATGAGCAGTTCTTC
CASSLFSAHYNEQFF
>NA|TRBV2|few|TRBJ1-5
TGTGCCAGCAGTGAAAACAGGGTAGGTCAGCCCCAGCATTTT
CASSENRVGQPQHF
>NA|TRBV7-8|NA|TRBJ1-1
TGTGCCAGCAGCTTAAGGCCGGACACCTCGAACACTGAAGCTTTCTTT
CASSLRPDTSNTEAFF
>TRBD2|TRBV5-8|NA|TRBJ2-2
TGTGCCAGCAGCACGGGACTAGCCTCCGGGGAGCTGTTTTTT
CASSTGLASGELFF
>TRBD1|TRBV7-9|few|TRBJ2-3
TGTTCCAGCACGCTACCGGACAGGGGGGAAGAGGATACGCAGTATTTT
CSSTLPDRGEEDTQYF
>NA|TRBV7-9|NA|TRBJ1-1
TGTGCCAGCAGCTTAGGAGGGAGTGAGACTGAAGCTTTCTTT
CASSLGGSETEAFF
>TRBD1|TRBV6-6|few|TRBJ2-1
TGTGCCAGCAGTGCTTTGCTAGGACAGGGCAATGAGCAGTTCTTC
CASSALLGQGNEQFF
>NA|TRBV9|NA|TRBJ2-5
TGTGCCAGCAGCGTATCAGAGGGGGGGAGGCGGAGGAAGGAGACCCAGTACTTC
CASSVSEGGRRRKETQYF
>NA|TRBV7-9|NA|TRBJ1-1
TGTGCCAGCAGTTATCAGGGGTCGGGGGCTTTCTTT
CASSYQGSGAFF
>NA|TRBV4-2|NA|TRBJ2-7
TGTGCCAGCAGCCAAGGCGGGAAGACCCTTACCTACGAGCAGTACTTC
CASSQGGKTLTYEQYF
>NA|TRBV27|NA|TRBJ2-7
TGTGCCAGTGAAACTCCAGCGCAGGGCCTGTCCTACGAGCAGTACTTC
CASETPAQGLSYEQYF
>NA|TRBV23-1|NA|TRBJ1-1
TGCGCCAGCATTACGGGATTGAACACTGAAGCTTTCTTT
CASITGLNTEAFF
>NA|TRBV6-6|NA|TRBJ1-1
TGTGCCAGCAGTCCTTACAAGCGGGGGAACACTGAAGCTTTCTTT
CASSPYKRGNTEAFF
>TRBD1|TRBV5-1|NA|TRBJ1-4
TGCGCCAGCAGCTTGGCGGGACAGGGGGAAAAACTGTTTTTT
CASSLAGQGEKLFF
>TRBD1|TRBV28|once|TRBJ1-2
TGTGCCAGCAGTTTTTCGGACAGGTCCTATGGCTACACCTTC
CASSFSDRSYGYTF
>NA|TRBV7-2|NA|TRBJ1-6
TGTGCCAGCAGCCCCGGAGGGACGTATAATTCACCCCTCCACTTT
CASSPGGTYNSPLHF
>NA|TRBV2|NA|TRBJ2-3
TGTGCCAGCAGTGGGGGACATACATCCACAGATACGCAGTATTTT
CASSGGHTSTDTQYF